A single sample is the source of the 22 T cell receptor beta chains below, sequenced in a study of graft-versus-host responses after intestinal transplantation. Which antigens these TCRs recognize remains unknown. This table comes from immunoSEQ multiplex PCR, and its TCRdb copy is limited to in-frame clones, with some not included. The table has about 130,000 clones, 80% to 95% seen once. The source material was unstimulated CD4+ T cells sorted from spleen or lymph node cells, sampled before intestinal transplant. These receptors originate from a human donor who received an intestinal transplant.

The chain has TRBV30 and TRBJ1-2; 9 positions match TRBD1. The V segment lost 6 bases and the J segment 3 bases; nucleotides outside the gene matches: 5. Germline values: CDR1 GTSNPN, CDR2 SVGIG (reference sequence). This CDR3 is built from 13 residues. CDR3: CACPGTGHYGYTF. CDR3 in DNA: TGTGCCTGCCCCGGGACAGGGCACTATGGCTACACCTTC.

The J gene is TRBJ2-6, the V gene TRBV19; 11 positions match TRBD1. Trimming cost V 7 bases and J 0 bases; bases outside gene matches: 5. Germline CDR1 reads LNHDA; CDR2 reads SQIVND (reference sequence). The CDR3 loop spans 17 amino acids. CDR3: CASTRTGGGSGANVLTF. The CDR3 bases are TGTGCCAGTACCCGGACAGGGGGCGGCTCTGGGGCCAACGTCCTGACTTTC.

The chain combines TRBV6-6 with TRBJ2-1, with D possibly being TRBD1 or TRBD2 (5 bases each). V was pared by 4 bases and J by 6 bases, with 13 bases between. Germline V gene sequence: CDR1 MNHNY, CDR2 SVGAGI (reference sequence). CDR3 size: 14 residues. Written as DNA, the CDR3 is TGTGCCAGCAGTTTTCGGACGGGGCGCAATGAGCAGTTCTTC. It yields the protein CASSFRTGRNEQFF.

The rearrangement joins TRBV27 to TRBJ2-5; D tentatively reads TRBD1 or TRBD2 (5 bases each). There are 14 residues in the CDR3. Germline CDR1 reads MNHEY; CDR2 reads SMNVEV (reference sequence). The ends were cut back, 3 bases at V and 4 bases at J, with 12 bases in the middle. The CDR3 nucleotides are TGTGCCAGCAGTTTCCTGGCAGGGACAGAGACCCAGTACTTC. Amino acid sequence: CASSFLAGTETQYF.

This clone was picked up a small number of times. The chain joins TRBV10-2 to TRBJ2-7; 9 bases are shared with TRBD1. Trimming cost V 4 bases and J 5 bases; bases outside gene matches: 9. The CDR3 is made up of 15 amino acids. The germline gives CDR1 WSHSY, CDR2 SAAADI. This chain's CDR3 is CASSGGGTGSDEQYF. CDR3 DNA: TGCGCCAGCAGTGGGGGGGGGACAGGGAGCGACGAGCAGTACTTC.

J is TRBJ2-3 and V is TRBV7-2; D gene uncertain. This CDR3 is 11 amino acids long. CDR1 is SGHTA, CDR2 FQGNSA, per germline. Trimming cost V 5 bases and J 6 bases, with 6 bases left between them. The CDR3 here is CASSPADTQYF. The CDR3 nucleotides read TGTGCCAGCAGCCCAGCGGATACGCAGTATTTT.

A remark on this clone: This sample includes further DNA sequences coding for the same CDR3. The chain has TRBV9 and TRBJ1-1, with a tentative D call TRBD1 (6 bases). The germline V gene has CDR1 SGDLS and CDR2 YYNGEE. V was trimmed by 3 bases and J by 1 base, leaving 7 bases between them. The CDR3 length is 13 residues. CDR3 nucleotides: TGTGCCAGCAGCGCGACAGGGAACACTGAAGCTTTCTTT. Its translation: CASSATGNTEAFF. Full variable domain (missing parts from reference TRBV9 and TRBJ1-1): DSGVTQTPKHLITATGQRVTLRCSPRSGDLSVYWYQQSLDQGLQFLIQYYNGEERAKGNILERFSAQQFPDLHSELNLSSLELGDSALYFCASSATGNTEAFFGQGTRLTVV.

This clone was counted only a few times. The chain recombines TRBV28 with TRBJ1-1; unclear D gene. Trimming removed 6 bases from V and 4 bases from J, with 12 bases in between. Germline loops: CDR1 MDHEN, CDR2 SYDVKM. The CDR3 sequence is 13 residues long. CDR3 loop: CASSGPIGTEAFF. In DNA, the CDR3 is TGTGCCAGCAGCGGCCCGATAGGCACTGAAGCTTTCTTT.

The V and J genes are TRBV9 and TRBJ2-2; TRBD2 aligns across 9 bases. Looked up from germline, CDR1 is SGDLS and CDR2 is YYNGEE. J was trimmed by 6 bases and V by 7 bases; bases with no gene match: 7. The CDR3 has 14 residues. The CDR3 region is CASRTSASAGELFF. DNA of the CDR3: TGTGCCAGCCGGACTAGCGCCAGCGCCGGGGAGCTGTTTTTT.

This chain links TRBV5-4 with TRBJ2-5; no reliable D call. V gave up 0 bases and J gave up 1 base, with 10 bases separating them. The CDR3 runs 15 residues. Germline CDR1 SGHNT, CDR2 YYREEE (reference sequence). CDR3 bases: TGTGCCAGCAGCTTGGCCCTCAGGCCCCAAGAGACCCAGTACTTC. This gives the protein CASSLALRPQETQYF. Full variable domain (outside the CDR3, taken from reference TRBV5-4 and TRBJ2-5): ETGVTQSPTHLIKTRGQQVTLRCSSQSGHNTVSWYQQALGQGPQFIFQYYREEENGRGNFPPRFSGLQFPNYSSELNVNALELDDSALYLCASSLALRPQETQYFGPGTRLLVL.

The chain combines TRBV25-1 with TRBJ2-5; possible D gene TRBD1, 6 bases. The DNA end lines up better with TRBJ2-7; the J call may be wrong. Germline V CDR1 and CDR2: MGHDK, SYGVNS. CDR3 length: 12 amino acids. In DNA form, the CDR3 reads TGTGCCAGCAGGGACAGTTCCTACGAGCAGTACTTC. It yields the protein CASRDSSYEQYF.

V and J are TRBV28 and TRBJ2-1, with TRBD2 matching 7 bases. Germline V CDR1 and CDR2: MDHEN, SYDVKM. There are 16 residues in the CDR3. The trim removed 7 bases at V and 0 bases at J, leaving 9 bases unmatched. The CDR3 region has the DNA TGTGCCAGCACCCCGTCGCGGGAGAACTCCTACAATGAGCAGTTCTTC. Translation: CASTPSRENSYNEQFF.

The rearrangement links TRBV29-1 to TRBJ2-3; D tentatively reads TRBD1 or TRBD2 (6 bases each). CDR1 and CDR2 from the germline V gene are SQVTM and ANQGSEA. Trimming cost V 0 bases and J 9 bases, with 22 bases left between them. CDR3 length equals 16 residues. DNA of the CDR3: TGCAGCGTTGAAGACCTTAGCGGTATAAGCACAGGGACGCAGTATTTT. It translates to CSVEDLSGISTGTQYF.

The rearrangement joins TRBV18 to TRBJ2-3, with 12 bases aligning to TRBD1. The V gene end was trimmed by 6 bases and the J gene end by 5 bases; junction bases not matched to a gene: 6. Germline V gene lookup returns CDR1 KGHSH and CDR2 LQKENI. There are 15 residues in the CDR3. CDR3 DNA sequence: TGTGCCAGCTCCCAGGGACAGGGGGCCGGAGATACGCAGTATTTT. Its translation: CASSQGQGAGDTQYF.

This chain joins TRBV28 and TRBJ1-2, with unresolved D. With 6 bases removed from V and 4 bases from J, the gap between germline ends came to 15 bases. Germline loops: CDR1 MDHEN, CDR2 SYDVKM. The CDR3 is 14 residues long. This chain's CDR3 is CASSPIRRVYGYTF. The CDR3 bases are TGTGCCAGCAGCCCGATTCGTAGGGTCTATGGCTACACCTTC.

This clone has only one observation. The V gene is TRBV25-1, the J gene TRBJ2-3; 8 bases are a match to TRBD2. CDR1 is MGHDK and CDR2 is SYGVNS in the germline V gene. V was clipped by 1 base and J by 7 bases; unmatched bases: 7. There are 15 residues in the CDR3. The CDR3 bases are TGTGCCAGCAGTGAATGGCCCGGGGGGGGTAATACGCAGTATTTT. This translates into CASSEWPGGGNTQYF.

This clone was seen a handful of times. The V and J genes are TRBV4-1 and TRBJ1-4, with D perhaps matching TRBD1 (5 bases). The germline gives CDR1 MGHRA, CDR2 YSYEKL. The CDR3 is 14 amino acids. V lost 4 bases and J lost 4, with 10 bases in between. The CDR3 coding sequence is TGCGCCAGCAGCCGGGGACTGAGTAATGAAAAACTGTTTTTT. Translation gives CASSRGLSNEKLFF.

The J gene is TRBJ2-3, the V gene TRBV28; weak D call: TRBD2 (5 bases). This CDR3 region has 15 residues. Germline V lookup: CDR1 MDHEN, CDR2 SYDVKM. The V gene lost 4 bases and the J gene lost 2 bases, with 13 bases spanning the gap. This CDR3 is CASSSRTQFTDTQYF. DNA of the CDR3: TGTGCCAGCAGTTCTCGGACTCAGTTCACAGATACGCAGTATTTT. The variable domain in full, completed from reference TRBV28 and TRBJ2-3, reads DVKVTQSSRYLVKRTGEKVFLECVQDMDHENMFWYRQDPGLGLRLIYFSYDVKMKEKGDIPEGYSVSREKKERFSLILESASTNQTSMYLCASSSRTQFTDTQYFGPGTRLTVL.

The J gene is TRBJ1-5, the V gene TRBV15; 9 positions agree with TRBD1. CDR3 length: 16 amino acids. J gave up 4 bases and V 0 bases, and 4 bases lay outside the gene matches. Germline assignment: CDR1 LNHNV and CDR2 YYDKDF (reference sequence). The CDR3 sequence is CATSRDRGQGNQPQHF. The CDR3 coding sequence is TGTGCCACCAGCAGAGATAGGGGACAGGGAAATCAGCCCCAGCATTTT. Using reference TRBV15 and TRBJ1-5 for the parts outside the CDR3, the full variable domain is DAMVIQNPRYQVTQFGKPVTLSCSQTLNHNVMYWYQQKSSQAPKLLFHYYDKDFNNEADTPDNFQSRRPNTSFCFLDIRSPGLGDTAMYLCATSRDRGQGNQPQHFGDGTRLSIL.

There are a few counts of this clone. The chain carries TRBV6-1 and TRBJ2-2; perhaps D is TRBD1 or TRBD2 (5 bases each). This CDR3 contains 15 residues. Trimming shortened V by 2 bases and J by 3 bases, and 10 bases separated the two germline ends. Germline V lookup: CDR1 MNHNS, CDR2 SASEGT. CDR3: CASSEHGGYTGELFF. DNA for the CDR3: TGTGCCAGCAGTGAACATGGGGGATACACCGGGGAGCTGTTTTTT.

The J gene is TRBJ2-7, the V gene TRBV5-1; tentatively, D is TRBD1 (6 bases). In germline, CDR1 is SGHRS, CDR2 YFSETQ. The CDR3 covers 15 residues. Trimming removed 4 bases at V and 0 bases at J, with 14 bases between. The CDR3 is CASSAGQSLSYEQYF. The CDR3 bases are TGCGCCAGCAGCGCCGGACAGTCTCTCTCCTACGAGCAGTACTTC.

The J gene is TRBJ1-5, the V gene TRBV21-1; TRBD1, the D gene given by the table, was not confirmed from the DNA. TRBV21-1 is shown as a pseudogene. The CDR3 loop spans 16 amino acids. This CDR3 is CASSKKGGYCNQPQHF. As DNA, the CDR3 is TGTGCCAGCAGCAAGAAAGGGGGCTATTGCAATCAGCCCCAGCATTTT.